The 27 T cell receptor beta chains below were found in one sample sequenced in a study of cytotoxic CD8 clonotypes in ibrutinib-treated CLL. Assay: immunoSEQ multiplex PCR; the TCRdb copy retains only in-frame clones and omits some. There are 100,000 to 150,000 clones in the sample; 80% to 90% occur only once, and around 2.1% lies in the top ten. This sample comprised PBMCs, obtained after 24 months of ibrutinib treatment. These receptors were taken from a human donor with chronic lymphocytic leukemia.

The V and J genes are TRBV5-1 and TRBJ2-3, with 9 bases fitting TRBD1. Germline values: CDR1 SGHRS, CDR2 YFSETQ. CDR3 length: 17 amino acids. J was trimmed by 0 bases and V by 1 base; bases with no gene match: 6. The CDR3 spells CASSLRDRGTSTDTQYF. DNA for the CDR3: TGCGCCAGCAGCTTGCGAGACAGGGGGACTAGCACAGATACGCAGTATTTT. The full variable domain, rest sourced from reference TRBV5-1 and TRBJ2-3, is KAGVTQTPRYLIKTRGQQVTLSCSPISGHRSVSWYQQTPGQGLQFLFEYFSETQRNKGNFPGRFSGRQFSNSRSEMNVSTLELGDSALYLCASSLRDRGTSTDTQYFGPGTRLTVL.

V gene TRBV7-2 combines with J gene TRBJ2-7, with TRBD1 matching 8 bases. The V segment lost 2 bases and the J segment 3 bases; nucleotides outside the gene matches: 12. Germline V gene lookup returns CDR1 SGHTA and CDR2 FQGNSA. The CDR3 spans 17 residues. CDR3 DNA sequence: TGTGCCAGCAGCTTACGCCATGACAGGGGCGCTAGCTACGAGCAGTACTTC. This codes for CASSLRHDRGASYEQYF.

The V and J genes are TRBV4-3 and TRBJ2-5; D is unclear. The germline V gene has CDR1 LGHNA and CDR2 YSLEER. This CDR3 has 14 amino acids. Trimming removed 0 bases at V and 6 bases at J, with 11 bases between. CDR3 nucleotide sequence: TGCGCCAGCAGCCAAGACCTGGCTTCCCAGACCCAGTACTTC. Amino acids: CASSQDLASQTQYF.

J is TRBJ1-5 and V is TRBV5-4; TRBD1 agrees at 7 bases. The length of the CDR3 is 13 residues. CDR1 is SGHNT and CDR2 is YYREEE in the germline V gene (reference sequence). V was pared by 4 bases and J by 7 bases, with 5 bases of the junction left unmatched. The CDR3 protein is CASSAGTVQPQHF. DNA of the CDR3: TGTGCCAGCAGCGCAGGGACAGTACAGCCCCAGCATTTT.

CDR3 sequence: CASSTQQGNTEAFF. In DNA, the CDR3 is TGTGCCAGTAGTACGCAACAGGGGAACACTGAAGCTTTCTTT. The chain recombines TRBV19 with TRBJ1-1, with D perhaps matching TRBD1 (6 bases). Trimming removed 4 bases from V and 1 base from J, with 10 bases in between. The CDR3 is 14 residues long. CDR1 LNHDA and CDR2 SQIVND come from the germline V gene (reference sequence).

The rearrangement joins TRBV28 to TRBJ2-1; 8 positions match TRBD2. CDR3 length equals 15 residues. Looked up from germline, CDR1 is MDHEN and CDR2 is SYDVKM. The V gene end was trimmed by 1 base and the J gene end by 7 bases; junction bases not matched to a gene: 6. CDR3 protein: CASSLSSGRGNEQFF. CDR3 DNA sequence: TGTGCCAGCAGTTTATCCAGCGGGAGAGGGAATGAGCAGTTCTTC.

The V and J genes are TRBV7-2 and TRBJ1-1, with 11 bases lining up with TRBD1. With V trimmed by 1 base and J by 4 bases, 5 bases remained unmatched. The CDR3 sequence is 16 residues long. Germline CDR1 is SGHTA and CDR2 is FQGNSA. The chain's CDR3 is CASSLDGQGAGTEAFF. The CDR3 nucleotides are TGTGCCAGCAGCTTAGACGGACAGGGGGCGGGCACTGAAGCTTTCTTT.

The chain combines TRBV28 with TRBJ1-2; a weak D match, TRBD1 (5 bases). Deletions cut 6 bases from V and 8 bases from J, with 16 bases between. This CDR3 comprises 13 residues. CDR1 and CDR2 (germline): MDHEN, SYDVKM. CDR3 nucleotide sequence: TGTGCCAGCAGGGATTCCGGGACCGACGGCTACACCTTC. Its translation is CASRDSGTDGYTF.

Comment on this clone: Its ends do not fully match the called genes, so a read error is possible. The chain is built from TRBV4-3 and TRBJ2-5; D gene unclear. The CDR3 runs 11 residues. From germline, CDR1 is LGHNA and CDR2 YSLEER. The CDR3 coding sequence is TGCGCCAGCGGCCAAGAAGAGACCCAGTACTTC. This sequence encodes CASGQEETQYF.

This rearrangement joins TRBV4-3 to TRBJ1-5, with D hard to call. The germline V gene encodes CDR1 LGHNA and CDR2 YSLEER. V shed 3 bases and J shed 7 bases, with 13 bases lying between them. CDR3 length: 14 amino acids. The CDR3 DNA reads TGCGCCAGCAGCCAGGACTCAGGCTCCCAGCCCCAGCATTTT. Its translation: CASSQDSGSQPQHF.

This chain uses TRBV18 with TRBJ1-1, with a tentative D call TRBD1 (6 bases). There are 14 residues in the CDR3. V lost 0 bases and J lost 11, with 16 bases in between. Germline CDR1 and CDR2: KGHSH and LQKENI. CDR3 sequence reads: CASSPPDRLPFAFF. The CDR3 DNA sequence: TGTGCCAGCTCACCACCAGACAGGCTTCCGTTCGCTTTCTTT.

This clone has just one count. The V gene is TRBV5-1, the J gene TRBJ2-3, with 7 bases aligning to TRBD1. The germline V gene encodes CDR1 SGHRS and CDR2 YFSETQ. CDR3 size: 14 residues. With V trimmed by 3 bases and J by 5 bases, 6 bases remained unmatched. As DNA, the CDR3 is TGCGCCAGCAGCTCGGGGACAGCAAAAGATACGCAGTATTTT. Translated, it gives CASSSGTAKDTQYF. Full variable domain (outside the CDR3, taken from reference TRBV5-1 and TRBJ2-3): KAGVTQTPRYLIKTRGQQVTLSCSPISGHRSVSWYQQTPGQGLQFLFEYFSETQRNKGNFPGRFSGRQFSNSRSEMNVSTLELGDSALYLCASSSGTAKDTQYFGPGTRLTVL.

DNA of the CDR3: TGTGCCAGCAGCTTACAGACAGGGTTCCAGGGCTACACCTTC. Its translation is CASSLQTGFQGYTF. This chain connects TRBV5-6 to TRBJ1-2; the match to TRBD1 covers 7 bases. CDR3 length: 14 amino acids. V gave up 2 bases and J gave up 8 bases; unmatched junction bases: 9. Germline V CDR1 and CDR2: SGHDT, YYEEEE.

The CDR3 DNA reads TGTGCCAGCAGCTTAGCGGGCCTGTCCTACGAGCAGTACTTC. This encodes CASSLAGLSYEQYF. The chain joins TRBV7-9 to TRBJ2-7; unclear D gene. Between the trimmed V and J ends, which lost 0 bases and 1 base, there was a span of 7 bases. CDR3 length: 14 residues. CDR1 is SEHNR, CDR2 FQNEAQ, per germline (reference sequence).

This sequence joins TRBV28 and TRBJ1-2; TRBD1 is a possible D gene (6 bases). This CDR3 region has 13 residues. V shed 10 bases and J shed 4 bases, with 16 bases lying between them. Germline V gene data show CDR1 as MDHEN and CDR2 as SYDVKM. The CDR3 sequence is CATVSGVGYGYTF. CDR3 DNA sequence: TGTGCCACGGTCTCAGGGGTTGGCTATGGCTACACCTTC.

This sequence joins TRBV27 and TRBJ2-7; D uncertain. Trimming stripped 4 bases from V and 5 bases from J, with 6 bases between. This CDR3 is built from 11 residues. Germline V lookup: CDR1 MNHEY, CDR2 SMNVEV (reference sequence). Here the CDR3 DNA reads TGTGCCAGCAGTTACGCCCACGAGCAGTACTTC. Encoded protein: CASSYAHEQYF.

Note on this clone: Additional DNA sequences in this sample encode the identical CDR3. This chain connects TRBV19 to TRBJ1-5; no clear D. This CDR3 has 14 amino acids. Germline V CDR1 and CDR2: LNHDA, SQIVND (reference sequence). The V end was cut by 6 bases, the J end by 0 bases, with 9 bases between. CDR3 residues: CASSRGNSNQPQHF. The CDR3 coding sequence is TGTGCCAGTAGCCGGGGTAATAGCAATCAGCCCCAGCATTTT.

This clone was counted only a few times. The chain is built from TRBV28 and TRBJ2-2; D is uncertain. The germline gives CDR1 MDHEN, CDR2 SYDVKM. The V and J ends lost 2 bases and 1 base respectively, with 8 bases between them. This CDR3 is built from 15 residues. CDR3 residues: CASSLRMGNTGELFF. The CDR3 bases are TGTGCCAGCAGTTTAAGGATGGGGAACACCGGGGAGCTGTTTTTT. Based on the CDR3 plus reference TRBV28 and TRBJ2-2, the full variable domain is DVKVTQSSRYLVKRTGEKVFLECVQDMDHENMFWYRQDPGLGLRLIYFSYDVKMKEKGDIPEGYSVSREKKERFSLILESASTNQTSMYLCASSLRMGNTGELFFGEGSRLTVL.

This clone was counted between two and nine times. The chain has TRBV4-1 and TRBJ1-6; tentative D call: TRBD1 (5 bases). Germline V gene lookup returns CDR1 MGHRA and CDR2 YSYEKL. The CDR3 extends over 14 amino acids. V dropped 4 bases and J dropped 7 bases, with 11 bases sitting between them. This CDR3 reads CASSLGRGNSPLHF. The CDR3 DNA follows: TGCGCCAGCAGCCTAGGGAGGGGAAATTCACCCCTCCACTTT.

The rearrangement uses TRBV5-1 and TRBJ1-6; no clear D gene. Per germline, CDR1 SGHRS and CDR2 YFSETQ. Deletions cut 7 bases from V and 1 base from J, with 12 bases between. The CDR3 consists of 15 residues. DNA of the CDR3: TGCGCCAGCGGAGAGGGCGTATCCTATAATTCACCCCTCCACTTT. Translation gives CASGEGVSYNSPLHF. Using reference TRBV5-1 and TRBJ1-6 for the parts outside the CDR3, the full variable domain is KAGVTQTPRYLIKTRGQQVTLSCSPISGHRSVSWYQQTPGQGLQFLFEYFSETQRNKGNFPGRFSGRQFSNSRSEMNVSTLELGDSALYLCASGEGVSYNSPLHFGNGTRLTVT.

The CDR3 coding sequence is TGCGCCAGCAGCTCTTATCCCAGCGGGACTAAAGAGACCCAGTACTTC. Translated, it gives CASSSYPSGTKETQYF. The chain employs TRBV5-1 and TRBJ2-5, with 7 bases matching TRBD2. In germline, CDR1 is SGHRS, CDR2 YFSETQ. V shed 3 bases and J 3 bases; nucleotides not matched to a gene: 11. This CDR3 spans 16 amino acids.

The chain carries TRBV7-3 and TRBJ2-7; a possible D gene is TRBD2 (6 bases). V was cut by 8 bases and J by 6 bases, with 17 bases left in between. The CDR3 spans 13 residues. CDR1 and CDR2 from the germline V gene are SGHTA and FQGTGA. As DNA, the CDR3 is TGTGCCAGCTCCACGGGAGAGGGGCGCGAGCAGTACTTC. Its protein is CASSTGEGREQYF.

The J gene is TRBJ2-5, the V gene TRBV5-5; 8 bases are a match to TRBD1. Germline CDR1 is SGHKS and CDR2 is YYEKEE (reference sequence). The CDR3 totals 15 residues. V lost 3 bases and J lost 7; bases outside the gene matches: 11. This chain's CDR3 is CASSSPRTGIGTQYF. CDR3 bases: TGTGCCAGCAGCTCCCCGCGGACAGGGATCGGGACCCAGTACTTC.

The gene calls are TRBV7-8 and TRBJ1-5, with D possibly TRBD1 on 5 matching bases. The CDR3 is 21 amino acids. Germline CDR1 SGHVS, CDR2 FQNEAQ. The V end was cut by 6 bases, the J end by 2 bases, with 32 bases between. The CDR3 reads CASSLVVFRGSGDNGNQPQHF. CDR3 DNA: TGTGCCAGCAGTCTAGTCGTATTTAGGGGATCCGGCGATAATGGCAATCAGCCCCAGCATTTT.

The CDR3 region is CASSIAGDGRGGYTF. Here the CDR3 DNA reads TGTGCCAGTAGTATAGCAGGGGACGGTCGAGGCGGCTACACCTTC. V and J are TRBV19 and TRBJ1-2; tentatively, D is TRBD1 (6 bases). This CDR3 has 15 residues. Trimming stripped 1 base from V and 8 bases from J, with 17 bases between. Germline V gene lookup returns CDR1 LNHDA and CDR2 SQIVND (reference sequence).

This chain joins TRBV7-6 and TRBJ2-5; possibly TRBD2 for D (5 bases). This CDR3 region has 13 residues. CDR1 is SGHVS and CDR2 is FNYEAQ in the germline V gene. Trimming cost V 2 bases and J 2 bases, with 6 bases left between them. DNA of the CDR3: TGTGCCAGCAGCTTATGGGAGCAAGAGACCCAGTACTTC. It encodes CASSLWEQETQYF.

The V call is TRBV2, the J call TRBJ2-1; 9 bases fit TRBD1. The CDR3 spans 18 residues. J gave up 5 bases and V 9 bases, and 20 bases lay outside the gene matches. Germline V gene lookup returns CDR1 SNHLY and CDR2 FYNNEI. DNA of the CDR3: TGTGCCAGTCCGAAGCCGGGACAGGGCTCGGCGGGAGACAATGAGCAGTTCTTC. The encoded protein is CASPKPGQGSAGDNEQFF.